Following are 5 T cell receptor beta chains from one sample sequenced in a study of blood T cell repertoires in COVID-19. Clones were read by immunoSEQ multiplex PCR, and TCRdb kept only the in-frame ones, dropping some. In the table there are roughly 440,000 clones, 88% of which are singletons. Specimen: peripheral blood. These receptors all come from a woman between 50 and 59 years old with COVID-19, enrolled during active disease.

The chain employs TRBV19 and TRBJ1-2; D is possibly TRBD1 (6 bases). The CDR3 totals 15 residues. Germline CDR1 and CDR2: LNHDA and SQIVND (reference sequence). V lost 5 bases, J lost 4 bases, and 17 bases lay in between. Here the CDR3 reads CASSPRQDRFYGYTF. For the CDR3, the DNA is TGTGCCAGTAGTCCGAGACAGGATCGGTTCTATGGCTACACCTTC.

Only a few counts were recorded for this clone. The chain is built from TRBV29-1 and TRBJ1-2, with 11 nucleotides matching TRBD1. There are 14 residues in the CDR3. With V trimmed by 7 bases and J by 7 bases, 11 bases remained unmatched. Germline CDR1 reads SQVTM; CDR2 reads ANQGSEA. The CDR3 reads CSAQRGQGAGGYTF. In DNA form, the CDR3 reads TGCAGCGCCCAGCGCGGACAGGGGGCAGGTGGCTACACCTTC.

The chain has TRBV4-1 and TRBJ1-2; D is undetermined. Germline assignment: CDR1 MGHRA and CDR2 YSYEKL. Trimming removed 2 bases from V and 5 bases from J, with 15 bases in between. The CDR3 loop spans 15 amino acids. CDR3 sequence reads: CASSQSPTARYGYTF. DNA of the CDR3: TGCGCCAGCAGCCAATCCCCGACGGCGAGGTATGGCTACACCTTC.

The chain employs TRBV4-1 and TRBJ2-1; 11 bases fit TRBD2. V lost 0 bases and J lost 4; bases outside the gene matches: 8. The germline V gene encodes CDR1 MGHRA and CDR2 YSYEKL. This CDR3 comprises 18 residues. CDR3 in amino acids: CASSQDGLAGGGYNEQFF. The CDR3 coding sequence is TGCGCCAGCAGCCAAGATGGCCTAGCGGGGGGAGGGTACAATGAGCAGTTCTTC.

In this sample, this clone turned up once. V and J are TRBV30 and TRBJ1-2; 8 nucleotides agree with TRBD1. After removal of 4 bases from V and 3 bases from J, the junction contained 13 bases not matched to a gene. Germline V gene data show CDR1 as GTSNPN and CDR2 as SVGIG (reference sequence). This CDR3 is 16 amino acids long. CDR3 region: CAWTPGGAFSYYGYTF. The CDR3 nucleotides read TGTGCCTGGACCCCAGGGGGCGCATTCTCCTACTATGGCTACACCTTC.